The 14 T cell receptor beta chains below all came from one sample that was sequenced in a study of blood T cell repertoires in COVID-19 (dated by TCRdb to the early 2020s). Preparation of the library involved the immunoSEQ multiplex PCR assay. TCRdb mirrors the immuneACCESS table, restricted to in-frame sequences. Some clones are absent from its copies; in checked studies, under half trace to an unresolved V gene, and the reason for the others is unknown. This sample holds roughly 35,000 clones; approximately 90% were observed only once. The ten largest clonotypes hold around 2% of the sample. The sequenced sample was peripheral blood. Source of these receptors: a man between 45 and 60 years old with active or convalescent COVID-19.

The chain couples TRBV6-2 or TRBV6-3 to TRBJ2-7; D perhaps matches TRBD1 (6 bases). The CDR3 runs 18 residues. Trimming pared 4 bases from V and 0 bases from J, leaving 22 bases between. The germline gives CDR1 MNHEY, CDR2 SVGEGT. This CDR3 is CASSFLASAGVGSYEQYF. DNA of the CDR3: TGTGCCAGCAGTTTTTTGGCCTCGGCAGGGGTCGGCTCCTACGAGCAGTACTTC.

Worth noting for this clone: Relative to the germline gene, one junction end is altered; a read error may explain this. V usage is TRBV2 and J usage is TRBJ1-6, with 7 bases matching TRBD1. The germline CDR1 and CDR2 sequences are SNHLY and FYNNEI. The CDR3 sequence is 9 residues long. The CDR3 region is CASGRQGNF. The DNA for the CDR3 is TGTGCCAGCGGACGACAGGGAAACTTT.

The V gene is TRBV18, the J gene TRBJ2-7; 12 bases match TRBD1. This CDR3 is 19 amino acids long. V was clipped by 0 bases and J by 4 bases; unmatched bases: 13. Germline CDR1 KGHSH, CDR2 LQKENI. This CDR3 is CASSPPIGTGGSSEYEQYF. The CDR3 DNA follows: TGTGCCAGCTCACCACCGATAGGGACAGGGGGCAGTTCGGAATACGAGCAGTACTTC.

V is TRBV30 and J is TRBJ2-3; 8 bases match TRBD1. The CDR3 extends over 14 amino acids. Per germline, CDR1 GTSNPN and CDR2 SVGIG (reference sequence). J was trimmed by 0 bases and V by 3 bases; bases with no gene match: 2. The CDR3 spells CAWRTGVSTDTQYF. The CDR3 bases are TGTGCCTGGAGGACAGGGGTCAGCACAGATACGCAGTATTTT.

This clone has only a few counts. This chain joins TRBV18 and TRBJ2-5; 9 nucleotides match TRBD2. The CDR3 loop spans 14 amino acids. Germline values: CDR1 KGHSH, CDR2 LQKENI. V shed 3 bases and J 5 bases; nucleotides not matched to a gene: 4. CDR3 sequence: CASSPRTSAETQYF. The CDR3 DNA sequence: TGTGCCAGCTCACCTCGGACTAGCGCGGAGACCCAGTACTTC. Full variable domain (rest looked up from reference TRBV18 and TRBJ2-5): NAGVMQNPRHLVRRRGQEARLRCSPMKGHSHVYWYRQLPEEGLKFMVYLQKENIIDESGMPKERFSAEFPKEGPSILRIQQVVRGDSAAYFCASSPRTSAETQYFGPGTRLLVL.

The genes are TRBV3-1 (or the pseudogene TRBV3-2) and TRBJ2-7; 12 bases align to TRBD2. J gave up 0 bases and V 4 bases, and 4 bases lay outside the gene matches. The CDR3 has 16 amino acids. Germline V gives CDR1 LGHDT, CDR2 YNNKEL (reference sequence). The CDR3 region has the DNA TGTGCCAGCAGCCCGGGACTAGCGGGCTTCTCCTACGAGCAGTACTTC. Translation: CASSPGLAGFSYEQYF.

The chain uses TRBV27 and TRBJ1-5; TRBD1 matches at 7 bases. The germline V gene encodes CDR1 MNHEY and CDR2 SMNVEV (reference sequence). Losses at the gene ends were 6 bases for V and 4 bases for J; bases not matched to a gene: 9. The CDR3 spans 15 residues. CDR3 bases: TGTGCCAGCAGCCCGACAGGGTGGAGTAATCAGCCCCAGCATTTT. Translating gives CASSPTGWSNQPQHF.

The chain couples TRBV5-1 to TRBJ2-1; tentatively, D is TRBD2 (6 bases). The CDR3 spans 15 residues. The V end was cut by 3 bases, the J end by 8 bases, with 18 bases between. The germline V gene has CDR1 SGHRS and CDR2 YFSETQ. DNA for the CDR3: TGCGCCAGCAGCTCGTCGGGGGTTATATCGGATGAGCAGTTCTTC. Translating it yields CASSSSGVISDEQFF. Based on the CDR3 plus reference TRBV5-1 and TRBJ2-1, the full variable domain is KAGVTQTPRYLIKTRGQQVTLSCSPISGHRSVSWYQQTPGQGLQFLFEYFSETQRNKGNFPGRFSGRQFSNSRSEMNVSTLELGDSALYLCASSSSGVISDEQFFGPGTRLTVL.

The chain combines TRBV4-3 with TRBJ2-1; 10 positions agree with TRBD2. Unmatched junction bases numbered 6, after V lost 3 bases and J lost 4 bases. CDR1 and CDR2 (germline): LGHNA, YSLEER. The CDR3 consists of 16 residues. CDR3 in DNA: TGCGCCAGCAGCCAGGATCTAGCGGGAGCTTACAATGAGCAGTTCTTC. It encodes CASSQDLAGAYNEQFF.

This clone was detected only a few times. One end of the junction fails to match germline, which may point to a read error. The rearrangement links TRBV4-2 to TRBJ2-5, with a tentative D call TRBD2 (6 bases). From germline, CDR1 is LGHNA and CDR2 YNFKEQ. CDR3 length: 13 residues. In nucleotides, the CDR3 is TGTGCCAGCAGCCAAGGTCCGGGAGAGGCCCAGTACTTC. It translates to CASSQGPGEAQYF.

This clone was seen just once. This chain joins TRBV4-1 and TRBJ2-1, with 7 bases lining up with TRBD1. V shed 0 bases, J shed 6 bases, and the junction held 11 bases outside the gene matches. The germline V gene encodes CDR1 MGHRA and CDR2 YSYEKL. The CDR3 has 17 amino acids. For the CDR3, the DNA is TGCGCCAGCAGCCAAGAGGGCTCGTTGGCAGGGGGCAATGAGCAGTTCTTC. It encodes CASSQEGSLAGGNEQFF.

The rearrangement uses TRBV5-6 and TRBJ2-3; D uncertain. Per germline, CDR1 SGHDT and CDR2 YYEEEE. The CDR3 sequence is 16 residues long. V lost 0 bases and J 0 bases, leaving 11 bases between the germline ends. The DNA of the CDR3 is TGTGCCAGCAGCTTGGGACTCAGTAGGAGCACAGATACGCAGTATTTT. Protein: CASSLGLSRSTDTQYF. The whole variable domain, remainder taken from reference TRBV5-6 and TRBJ2-3, is DAGVTQSPTHLIKTRGQQVTLRCSPKSGHDTVSWYQQALGQGPQFIFQYYEEEERQRGNFPDRFSGHQFPNYSSELNVNALLLGDSALYLCASSLGLSRSTDTQYFGPGTRLTVL.

This clone was seen a handful of times. The chain uses TRBV7-8 and TRBJ1-5; unclear D gene. The CDR3 extends over 13 amino acids. The V end lost 3 bases, the J end lost 0 bases, and 3 bases lay between the germline ends. Looked up from germline, CDR1 is SGHVS and CDR2 is FQNEAQ. CDR3 in amino acids: CASSFISNQPQHF. CDR3 sequence (DNA): TGTGCCAGCAGCTTTATTAGCAATCAGCCCCAGCATTTT.

This chain joins TRBV18 and TRBJ1-6; possible D gene TRBD1, 5 bases. Germline V lookup: CDR1 KGHSH, CDR2 LQKENI. This CDR3 spans 14 amino acids. V was shortened by 6 bases and J by 7 bases, with 13 bases between the two germline ends. The CDR3 bases are TGTGCCAGCTCTCCAGAACAGGCGAATTCACCCCTCCACTTT. This codes for CASSPEQANSPLHF.